This section outlines one T cell receptor (beta chain) sequence together with its context. The sample comes from a study of blood T cell repertoires in COVID-19. Across the whole study: Whether acute or convalescent, the COVID-19 samples came from the United States, Italy and Spain.

The V end was cut by 6 bases, the J end by 0 bases, with 12 bases between. The length of the CDR3 is 15 residues. The germline V gene has CDR1 SGHVS and CDR2 FNYEAQ. In the source study's methods: Estimation of nucleated cell counts relied on the amplification of reference gene primers. The method was immunoSEQ multiplex PCR; TCRdb's version includes in-frame clones alone and lacks a portion of them. V, J and clone size are taken as reported in that table, and D and trimming were inferred from the DNA itself. Of 45,000 to 65,000 clones listed, approximately 80% are singletons. Material: peripheral blood. The receptor's source is a woman aged 55-69 years with acute or convalescent COVID-19. The genes are TRBV7-6 and TRBJ2-1; perhaps TRBD1 as D (7 bases). CDR3 region: CASRAGGNSYNEQFF. CDR3 DNA: TGTGCCAGCAGGGCAGGGGGGAACTCCTACAATGAGCAGTTCTTC.